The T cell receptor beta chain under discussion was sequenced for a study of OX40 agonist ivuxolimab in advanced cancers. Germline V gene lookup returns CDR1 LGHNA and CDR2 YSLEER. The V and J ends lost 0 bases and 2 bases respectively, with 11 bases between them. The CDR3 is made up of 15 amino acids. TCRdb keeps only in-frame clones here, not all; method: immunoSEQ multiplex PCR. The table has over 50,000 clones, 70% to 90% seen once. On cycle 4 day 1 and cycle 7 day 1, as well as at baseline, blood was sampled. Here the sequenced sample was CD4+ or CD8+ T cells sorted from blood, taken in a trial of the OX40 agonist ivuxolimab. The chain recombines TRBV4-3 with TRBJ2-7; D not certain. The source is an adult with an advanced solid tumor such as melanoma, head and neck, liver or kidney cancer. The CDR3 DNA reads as TGCGCCAGCAGCCAAGACAGTGGCTCCCCCTACGAGCAGTACTTC. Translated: CASSQDSGSPYEQYF.